What follows are 8 T cell receptor beta chains derived from one specimen sequenced in a study of beta chain features in type 1 diabetes. Investigators reverse transcribed all isolated RNA, so they sequenced expressed TCRB transcripts. Clones were sequenced by immunoSEQ multiplex PCR, and TCRdb holds only the in-frame ones, with some missing. Counted here are about 220,000 clones, roughly 10% occurring once; the ten biggest clones make up approximately 1.5%. The sample taken for sequencing was central memory CD4+ T cells from blood. These receptors were obtained from a young man in good health.

This clone was seen a handful of times. J is TRBJ2-5 and V is TRBV29-1, with D tentatively TRBD2 (6 bases). The CDR3 runs to 13 residues. Trimming shortened V by 4 bases and J by 5 bases, and 14 bases separated the two germline ends. Germline CDR1 is SQVTM and CDR2 is ANQGSEA. The CDR3 sequence: CSVVPLAIETQYF. In DNA, the CDR3 is TGCAGCGTTGTTCCTCTAGCGATCGAGACCCAGTACTTC.

In this sample, this clone turned up many times. The J gene is TRBJ2-7, the V gene TRBV5-4; maybe TRBD1 (6 bases). CDR1 SGHNT and CDR2 YYREEE come from the germline V gene (reference sequence). The CDR3 is 13 residues long. Trimming cost V 4 bases and J 6 bases, with 14 bases left between them. CDR3 DNA: TGTGCCAGCAGCACGTATTCAGGGGCCGAGCAGTACTTC. Translation gives CASSTYSGAEQYF. Looking up the rest from reference TRBV5-4 and TRBJ2-7 gives the full variable domain: ETGVTQSPTHLIKTRGQQVTLRCSSQSGHNTVSWYQQALGQGPQFIFQYYREEENGRGNFPPRFSGLQFPNYSSELNVNALELDDSALYLCASSTYSGAEQYFGPGTRLTVT.

V usage is TRBV7-9 and J usage is TRBJ1-2; D is undetermined. The germline V gene has CDR1 SEHNR and CDR2 FQNEAQ (reference sequence). The CDR3 has 15 residues. V gave up 4 bases and J gave up 3 bases, with 15 bases separating them. The DNA for the CDR3 is TGTGCCAGCAGCTCAGCTGGGCAGGACTACTATGGCTACACCTTC. As protein: CASSSAGQDYYGYTF.

This clone has just a few counts. The CDR3 nucleotides are TGTGCCACCAGCGACCGGACTAGCGGGCACTACAATGAGCAGTTCTTC. The encoded protein is CATSDRTSGHYNEQFF. The V gene is TRBV15, the J gene TRBJ2-1, with TRBD2 matching over 11 bases. V lost 5 bases and J lost 3; bases outside the gene matches: 6. In germline, CDR1 is LNHNV, CDR2 YYDKDF (reference sequence). The CDR3 contains 16 residues.

At least ten counts were recorded for this clone. The rearrangement uses TRBV28 and TRBJ1-2; D gene ambiguous. The V end lost 4 bases, the J end lost 4 bases, and 10 bases lay between the germline ends. Per the germline V gene, CDR1 is MDHEN and CDR2 is SYDVKM. CDR3 length: 13 residues. CDR3 protein: CASSSHNFYGYTF. CDR3 bases: TGTGCCAGCAGTTCCCACAATTTCTATGGCTACACCTTC.

A few counts support this clone. V usage is TRBV29-1 and J usage is TRBJ1-1; TRBD1 matches at 10 bases. The CDR3 is 13 residues long. The germline CDR1 and CDR2 sequences are SQVTM and ANQGSEA. The ends lost 7 bases at V and 5 bases at J; junction bases unmatched: 7. The chain's CDR3 is CSGRTGGGTEAFF. In nucleotides, the CDR3 is TGCAGCGGGCGGACAGGGGGAGGGACTGAAGCTTTCTTT.

This clone has just a few counts. V and J are TRBV27 and TRBJ2-1, with 7 bases identical to TRBD2. Germline CDR1 and CDR2: MNHEY and SMNVEV (reference sequence). The CDR3 is made up of 16 amino acids. The ends lost 2 bases at V and 3 bases at J; junction bases unmatched: 7. The CDR3 DNA follows: TGTGCCAGCAGTTTAGAGGGCCTAGCGGACTACAATGAGCAGTTCTTC. Its translation is CASSLEGLADYNEQFF.

This clone was recorded many times. The CDR3 reads CASSLLAGGNNEQFF. In nucleotides, the CDR3 is TGTGCCAGCAGTTTACTAGCGGGAGGGAACAATGAGCAGTTCTTC. The V call is TRBV6-4, the J call TRBJ2-1; 13 nucleotides match TRBD2. In germline, CDR1 is MRHNA, CDR2 SNTAGT. V lost 5 bases to trimming and J lost 5 bases; unmatched junction nucleotides: 3. The length of the CDR3 is 15 residues.